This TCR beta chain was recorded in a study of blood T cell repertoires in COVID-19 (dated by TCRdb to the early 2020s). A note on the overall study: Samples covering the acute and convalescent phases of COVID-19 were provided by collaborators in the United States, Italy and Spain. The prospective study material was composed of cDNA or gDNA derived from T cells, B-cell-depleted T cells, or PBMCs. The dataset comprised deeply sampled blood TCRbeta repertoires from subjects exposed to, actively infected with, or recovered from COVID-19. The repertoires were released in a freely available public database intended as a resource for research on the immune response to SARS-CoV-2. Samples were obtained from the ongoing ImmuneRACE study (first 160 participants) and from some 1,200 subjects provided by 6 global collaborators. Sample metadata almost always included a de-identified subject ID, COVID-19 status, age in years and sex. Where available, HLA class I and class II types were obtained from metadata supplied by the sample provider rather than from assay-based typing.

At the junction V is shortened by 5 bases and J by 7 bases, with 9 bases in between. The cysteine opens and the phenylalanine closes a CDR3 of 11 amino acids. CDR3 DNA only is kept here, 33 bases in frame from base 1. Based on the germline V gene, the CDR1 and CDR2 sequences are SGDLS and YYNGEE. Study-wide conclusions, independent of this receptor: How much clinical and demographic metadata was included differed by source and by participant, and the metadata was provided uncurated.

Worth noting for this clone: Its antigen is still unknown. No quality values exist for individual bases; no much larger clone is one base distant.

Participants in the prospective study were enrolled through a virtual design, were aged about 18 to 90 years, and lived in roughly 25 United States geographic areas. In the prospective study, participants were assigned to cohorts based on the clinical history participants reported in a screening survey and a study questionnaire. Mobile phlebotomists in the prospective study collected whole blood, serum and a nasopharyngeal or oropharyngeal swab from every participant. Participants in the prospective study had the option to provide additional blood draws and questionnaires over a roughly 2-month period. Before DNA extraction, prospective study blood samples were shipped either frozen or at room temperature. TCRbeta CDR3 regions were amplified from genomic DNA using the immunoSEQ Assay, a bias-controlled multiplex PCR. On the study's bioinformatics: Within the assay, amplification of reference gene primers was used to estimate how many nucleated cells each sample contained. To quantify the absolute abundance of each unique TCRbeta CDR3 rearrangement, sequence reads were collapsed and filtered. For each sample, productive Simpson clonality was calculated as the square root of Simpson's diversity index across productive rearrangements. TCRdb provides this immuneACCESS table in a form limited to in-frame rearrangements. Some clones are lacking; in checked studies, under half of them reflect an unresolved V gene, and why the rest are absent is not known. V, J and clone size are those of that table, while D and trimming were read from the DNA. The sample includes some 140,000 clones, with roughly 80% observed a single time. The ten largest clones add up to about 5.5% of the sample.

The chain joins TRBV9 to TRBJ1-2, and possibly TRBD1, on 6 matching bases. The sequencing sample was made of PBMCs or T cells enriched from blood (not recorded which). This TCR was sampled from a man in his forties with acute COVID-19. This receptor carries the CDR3 CASRGAGGYTF. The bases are TGTGCCAGCAGGGGGGCAGGTGGCTACACCTTC.